Sequencing of this T cell receptor beta chain was carried out in a study of identical twins. The CDR3 spans 11 residues. V lost 5 bases, J lost 7 bases, and 8 bases lay in between. Via MiXCR, TCRdb re-called the 5' RACE reads, giving one row per CDR3 protein. The table lists about 520,000 distinct CDR3 sequences, about 20% of them singletons. The same sample was also studied in work on T cells expressing NK-cell markers. That paper adds: Roughly six donors carried dominant NKG2C+ clonotypes that made up roughly 1.0-7.5% of their CD8+ T cells. The CD3+CD56-NKG2C+ fraction of several donors was also led by these clonotypes.

What was sequenced was CD4+ T cells sorted from blood. The source is a woman in her late teens or twenties in good health. This sequence joins TRBV12-3 or TRBV12-4 and TRBJ1-1; D remains unclear. The CDR3: CASSQWSEAFF. The CDR3 coding sequence is TGTGCCAGCAGTCAGTGGAGTGAAGCTTTCTTT.